This paragraph reports one TCR beta chain. This entry is derived from a study of blood T cell repertoires in COVID-19. Across the whole study: The study drew acute and convalescent COVID-19 samples from the United States, Italy and Spain. Sample material is recorded as cDNA or gDNA derived from T cells, B-cell-depleted T cells, or PBMCs.

V gave up 6 bases and J gave up 3 bases, with 15 bases separating them. The CDR3 totals 15 residues. CDR1 is SNHLY, CDR2 FYNNEI, per germline. How the authors handled the data: Using reference gene primer amplification, nucleated cell counts were estimated. Data came from immunoSEQ multiplex PCR; TCRdb stores just in-frame clones and leaves some out. V, J and clone size are taken as reported in that table, and D and trimming were inferred from the DNA itself. Of about 58,000 clones in the sample, over 75% are singletons; the top ten hold 13% to 15%. The J gene is TRBJ1-5, the V gene TRBV2, with D possibly being TRBD1 (6 bases). Input material: peripheral blood. The source of this sequence is a woman aged 60-70 years with active COVID-19. The CDR3 is CASSLGGGLNQPQHF. DNA for the CDR3: TGTGCCAGCAGCCTGGGGGGGGGCCTCAATCAGCCCCAGCATTTT.